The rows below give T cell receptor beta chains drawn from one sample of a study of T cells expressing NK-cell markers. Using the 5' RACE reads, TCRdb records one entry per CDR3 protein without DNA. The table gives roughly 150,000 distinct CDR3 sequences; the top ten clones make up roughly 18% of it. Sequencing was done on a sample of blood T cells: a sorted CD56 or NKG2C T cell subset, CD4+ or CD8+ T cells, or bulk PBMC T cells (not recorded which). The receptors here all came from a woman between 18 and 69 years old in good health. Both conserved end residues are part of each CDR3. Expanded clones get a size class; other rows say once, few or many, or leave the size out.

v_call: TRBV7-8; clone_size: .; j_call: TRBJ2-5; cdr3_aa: CASSPVPQWTQGTQYF
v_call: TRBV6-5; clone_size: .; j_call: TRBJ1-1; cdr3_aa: CASSNLRDGDTEAFF
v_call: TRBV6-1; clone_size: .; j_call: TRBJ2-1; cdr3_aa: CASSEGGNYEQFF
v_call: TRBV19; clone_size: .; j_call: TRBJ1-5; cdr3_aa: CASSISIYSNQPQHF
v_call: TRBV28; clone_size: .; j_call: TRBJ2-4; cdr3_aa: CASSSQAGRAKNIQYF
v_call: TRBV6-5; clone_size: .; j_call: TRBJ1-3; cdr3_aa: CASSYRAGGSGNTIYF
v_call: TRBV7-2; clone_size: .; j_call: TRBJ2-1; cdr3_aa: CASSKRQGSENEQFF
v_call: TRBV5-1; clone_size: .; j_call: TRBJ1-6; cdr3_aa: CASSLVVGQSDSPLHF
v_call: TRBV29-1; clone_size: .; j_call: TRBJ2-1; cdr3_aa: CSVAASSYNEQFF
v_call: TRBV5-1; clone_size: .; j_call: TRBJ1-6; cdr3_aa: CASSFTGDSYNSPLHF
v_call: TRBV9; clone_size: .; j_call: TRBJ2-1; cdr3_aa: CASSVAGGDNEQFF
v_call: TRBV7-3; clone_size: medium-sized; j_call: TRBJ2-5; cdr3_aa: CASSPLGTAEETQYF
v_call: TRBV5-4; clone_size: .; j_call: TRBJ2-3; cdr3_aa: CASSLTSGRADTQYF
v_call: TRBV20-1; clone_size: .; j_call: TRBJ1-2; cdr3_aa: CSAREFEGRRRDGYTF
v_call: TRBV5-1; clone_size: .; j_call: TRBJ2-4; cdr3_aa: CASSLGQKNIQYF
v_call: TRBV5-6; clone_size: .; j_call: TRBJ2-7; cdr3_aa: CASSGQGGPGEQYF
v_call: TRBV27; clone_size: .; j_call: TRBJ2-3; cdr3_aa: CASLYDEGGSLFTDTQYF
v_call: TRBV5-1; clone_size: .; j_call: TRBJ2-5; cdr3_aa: CASSVPGEETQYF
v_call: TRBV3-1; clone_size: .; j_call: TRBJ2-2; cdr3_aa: CASSPTGANTGELFF
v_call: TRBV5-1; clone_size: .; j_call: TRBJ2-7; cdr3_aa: CASSMGQGSDEQYF
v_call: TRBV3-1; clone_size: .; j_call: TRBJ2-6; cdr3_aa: CASSPLAGMVSGANVLTF
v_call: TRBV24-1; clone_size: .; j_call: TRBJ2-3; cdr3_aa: CATSAGRRTDTQYF
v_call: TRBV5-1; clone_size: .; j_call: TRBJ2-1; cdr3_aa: CASSLKAEQFF
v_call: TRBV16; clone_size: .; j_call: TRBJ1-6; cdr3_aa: CASSPNRGLNSPLHF
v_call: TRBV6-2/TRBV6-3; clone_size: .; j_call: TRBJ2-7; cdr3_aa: CASNPRTGVYEQYF
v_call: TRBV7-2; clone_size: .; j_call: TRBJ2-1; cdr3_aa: CASSLEASGRENEQFF
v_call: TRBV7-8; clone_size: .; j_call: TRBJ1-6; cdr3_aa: CASSNDPMDSPLHF
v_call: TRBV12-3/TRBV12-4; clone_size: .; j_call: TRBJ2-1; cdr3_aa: CASNSRDRADEQFF
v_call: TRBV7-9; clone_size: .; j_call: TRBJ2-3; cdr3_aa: CASSTRPGASTDTQYF
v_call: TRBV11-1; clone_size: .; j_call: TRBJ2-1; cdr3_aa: CASSKGPAGQGGSEQFF
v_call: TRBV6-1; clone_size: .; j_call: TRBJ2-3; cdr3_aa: CASRQPSGLGTDTQYF
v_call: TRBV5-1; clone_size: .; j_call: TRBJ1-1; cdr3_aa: CASREQGTLTEAFF
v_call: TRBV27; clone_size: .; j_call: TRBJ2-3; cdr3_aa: CASSSFLGTRTDTQYF
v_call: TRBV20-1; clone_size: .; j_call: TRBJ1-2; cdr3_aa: CSARDSAPSGYTF
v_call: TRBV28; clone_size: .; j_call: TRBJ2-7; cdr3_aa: CASTTPVEQYF
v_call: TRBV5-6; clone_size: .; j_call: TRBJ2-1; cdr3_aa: CASSPTGVNEQFF
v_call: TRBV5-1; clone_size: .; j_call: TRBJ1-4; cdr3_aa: CASSFDGATNEKLFF
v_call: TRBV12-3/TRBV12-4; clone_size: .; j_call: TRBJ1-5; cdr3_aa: CASSIGQGFYSNQPQHF
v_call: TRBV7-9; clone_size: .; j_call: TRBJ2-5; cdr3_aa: CASQREETQYF
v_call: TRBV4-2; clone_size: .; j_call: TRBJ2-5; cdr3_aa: CASSRLSGGGETQYF
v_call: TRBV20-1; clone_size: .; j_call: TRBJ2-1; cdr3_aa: CSARISGGTNEQFF
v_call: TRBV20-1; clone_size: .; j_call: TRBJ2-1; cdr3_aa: CSARRTAGASEQFF
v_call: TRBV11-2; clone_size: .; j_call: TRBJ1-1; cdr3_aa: CASSLAYKKKGGAEAFF
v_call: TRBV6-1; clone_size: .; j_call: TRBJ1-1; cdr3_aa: CASSDRGINTEAFF
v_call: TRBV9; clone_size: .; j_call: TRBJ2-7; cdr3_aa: CASSVGLLAGLYEQYF
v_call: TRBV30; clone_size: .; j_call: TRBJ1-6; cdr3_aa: CAWRTGWNSPLHF
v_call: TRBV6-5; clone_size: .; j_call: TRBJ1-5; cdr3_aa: CASSSSGGGADGQPQHF
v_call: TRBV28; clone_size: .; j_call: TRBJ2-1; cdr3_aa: CASSSPLAGGSYNEQFF
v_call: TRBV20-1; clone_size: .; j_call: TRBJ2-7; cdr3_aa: CSAASRGLNHEQYF
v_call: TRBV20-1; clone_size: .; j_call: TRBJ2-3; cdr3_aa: CSARDHRTSANTDTQYF
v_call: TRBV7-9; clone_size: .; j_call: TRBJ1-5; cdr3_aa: CASSPTGIQVGNQPQHF
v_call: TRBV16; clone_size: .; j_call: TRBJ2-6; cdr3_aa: CASSNSGANVLTF
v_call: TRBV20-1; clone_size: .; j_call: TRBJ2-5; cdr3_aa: CSAPEWILETQYF